These 3 T cell receptor beta chains were all obtained from the same sample, sequenced in a study of regulatory T cells in long-lasting Graves disease. Investigators prepared the TCR beta libraries by applying iRepertoire HTBI primers and Arm-PCR of CDR3 regions. TCRdb re-called the multiplex PCR reads through MiXCR, storing one row per CDR3 protein. Counted here are roughly 400,000 distinct CDR3 sequences, approximately 16% occurring once; the ten biggest clones make up approximately 7.6%. Noted time point: newly diagnosed GD, antithyroid drugs for less than 3 months. The TCR library used RNA extracted from PBMCs. The sample also formed part of further work on T cells in Graves' hyperthyroidism and ophthalmopathy.

This specimen was peripheral blood mononuclear cells (PBMCs), taken at new diagnosis, from a patient treated with antithyroid drugs. These receptor sequences come from a woman aged 40 to 50 with Graves disease.

About this clonotype itself: One base away lies a much larger clone, so this may be a sequencing read error. This CDR3 reads CASSQGLVTEQYF. For the CDR3, the DNA is TGTGCCAGCAGTCAGGGACTAGTGACCGAGCAGTACTTC. The chain links TRBV12-3 or TRBV12-4 to TRBJ2-7, with 8 bases that match TRBD2. Losses at the gene ends were 5 bases for V and 6 bases for J; bases not matched to a gene: 6. The length of the CDR3 is 13 residues.

The chain couples TRBV20-1 to TRBJ2-1; perhaps TRBD1 as D (5 bases). The germline V gene has CDR1 DFQATT and CDR2 SNEGSKA (reference sequence). The CDR3 spans 13 residues. V was pared by 4 bases and J by 3 bases, with 10 bases between. The CDR3 is CSAKATDYNEQFF. The CDR3 region has the DNA TGCAGTGCTAAGGCGACAGACTACAATGAGCAGTTCTTC.

About this clonotype itself: It may be a read error: a sequence one base away is much more abundant. The rearrangement links TRBV6-1 to TRBJ2-7; 9 bases line up with TRBD2. Germline V lookup: CDR1 MNHNS, CDR2 SASEGT. CDR3 length equals 17 residues. The CDR3 region has the DNA TGTGCCAGCAGTCCCCCGGGGAATAGCGGGAGAACCTACGAGAAGTACTTC. This sequence encodes CASSPPGNSGRTYEKYF.